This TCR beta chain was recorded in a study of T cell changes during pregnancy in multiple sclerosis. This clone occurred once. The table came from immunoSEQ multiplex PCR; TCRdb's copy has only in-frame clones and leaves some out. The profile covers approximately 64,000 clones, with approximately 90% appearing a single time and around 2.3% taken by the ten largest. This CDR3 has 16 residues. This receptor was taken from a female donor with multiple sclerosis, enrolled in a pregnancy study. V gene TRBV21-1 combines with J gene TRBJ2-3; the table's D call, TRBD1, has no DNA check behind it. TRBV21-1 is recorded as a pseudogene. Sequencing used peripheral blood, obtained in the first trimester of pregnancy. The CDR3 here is CASSGNRGRGADTQYF. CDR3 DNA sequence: TGTGCCAGCAGCGGTAACAGGGGGCGAGGCGCAGATACGCAGTATTTT.